These 8 T cell receptor beta chains share one sample of origin, sequenced in a study of human T cells and chemical hapten exposure (dated by TCRdb to about 2021). The library was built by means of RACE. The reads were generated on a NextSeq 500. The public sequencing data were trimmed at Q25 with fastp and processed into clonotypes with MiXCR by TCRdb, which kept only in-frame beta chains. Merged by CDR3 protein, the rows form single entries marked with the most common genes and DNA. Present in this sample are 25,000 to 35,000 distinct CDR3 sequences, 5.8% of which were seen just once. About 6% of the sample goes to the ten largest clones. The time point label, as the study defines it: patch test 3, about 24 weeks after DPC sensitization. The treatment or condition label on this specimen signifies: therapeutic diphenylcyclopropenone sensitization with weekly scalp DPC. This specimen consisted of whole blood, obtained in connection with sensitization to the hapten diphenylcyclopropenone (DPC). These receptors were collected from a man aged 25 to 40 with alopecia areata. Some clones in this sample may be carry-over from other donors' samples.

This clonotype was seen a handful of times. The V and J genes are TRBV7-9 and TRBJ1-5; D not resolved. Germline V gene sequence: CDR1 SEHNR, CDR2 FQNEAQ (reference sequence). V lost 3 bases and J lost 4, with 10 bases in between. The CDR3 length is 14 residues. CDR3 sequence reads: CASSFEWVNQPQHF. In nucleotides, the CDR3 is TGTGCCAGCAGCTTCGAGTGGGTGAATCAGCCCCAGCATTTT.

This clonotype was counted at least ten times. The genes are TRBV7-2 and TRBJ2-5, with D possibly TRBD2 on 5 matching bases. The CDR3 contains 13 residues. The germline V gene has CDR1 SGHTA and CDR2 FQGNSA. The V end was cut by 6 bases, the J end by 8 bases, with 16 bases between. The CDR3 spells CASRPGLIETQYF. The CDR3 DNA sequence: TGTGCCAGCAGGCCCGGACTGATCGAAACCCAGTACTTC. Using reference TRBV7-2 and TRBJ2-5 for the parts outside the CDR3, the full variable domain is GAGVSQSPSNKVTEKGKDVELRCDPISGHTALYWYRQSLGQGLEFLIYFQGNSAPDKSGLPSDRFSAERTGGSVSTLTIQRTQQEDSAVYLCASRPGLIETQYFGPGTRLLVL.

This clonotype was found many times. The V and J genes are TRBV19 and TRBJ2-5; TRBD1 might be the D (5 bases). This CDR3 has 15 amino acids. The germline gives CDR1 LNHDA, CDR2 SQIVND (reference sequence). V dropped 5 bases and J dropped 4 bases, with 17 bases sitting between them. CDR3 sequence: CASSPSGSRGETQYF. CDR3 DNA sequence: TGTGCCAGTAGTCCCTCCGGGTCAAGGGGAGAGACCCAGTACTTC. Combining the CDR3 with reference TRBV19 and TRBJ2-5 gives the whole variable domain DGGITQSPKYLFRKEGQNVTLSCEQNLNHDAMYWYRQDPGQGLRLIYYSQIVNDFQKGDIAEGYSVSREKKESFPLTVTSAQKNPTAFYLCASSPSGSRGETQYFGPGTRLLVL.

In its sample, this clonotype was seen many times. At one boundary the junction diverges from the germline segment, which might be a read error. The J gene is TRBJ1-1, the V gene TRBV7-7; D is ambiguous. Per germline, CDR1 SSHAT and CDR2 FNYEAQ (reference sequence). The CDR3 is 14 amino acids. The CDR3 here is CASSPRDKNTEAFF. The CDR3 nucleotides read TGTGCTAGCAGCCCCCGCGACAAGAACACTGAAGCTTTCTTT.

This clonotype appeared many times. CDR3 in DNA: TGTGCCAGCAGAATGGACAGGGCGGCGGGAGATACGCAGTATTTT. Translation gives CASRMDRAAGDTQYF. The V and J genes are TRBV5-8 and TRBJ2-3, with 8 positions matching TRBD1. Germline CDR1 and CDR2: SGHTS and YDEGEE. CDR3 length equals 15 residues. V was clipped by 5 bases and J by 5 bases; unmatched bases: 10.

In its sample, this clonotype was seen many times. The chain couples TRBV11-1 to TRBJ2-3; TRBD2 agrees at 11 bases. V was pared by 5 bases and J by 2 bases, with 6 bases of the junction left unmatched. The germline gives CDR1 SGHAT, CDR2 FQDESV (reference sequence). This CDR3 has 16 residues. Written as DNA, the CDR3 is TGTGCCAGCAGCCCCGGGACTAGCGGTTCCACAGATACGCAGTATTTT. As protein: CASSPGTSGSTDTQYF.

This clonotype showed up many times. The chain recombines TRBV7-9 with TRBJ2-5; a possible D gene is TRBD2 (6 bases). Germline V lookup: CDR1 SEHNR, CDR2 FQNEAQ (reference sequence). V was clipped by 4 bases and J by 3 bases, with 18 bases between them. The CDR3 is 16 residues long. CDR3 in DNA: TGTGCCAGCAGCTCTGGACTACCATCCGGAAAAGAGACCCAGTACTTC. Protein sequence: CASSSGLPSGKETQYF. The variable domain in full, completed from reference TRBV7-9 and TRBJ2-5, reads DTGVSQNPRHKITKRGQNVTFRCDPISEHNRLYWYRQTLGQGPEFLTYFQNEAQLEKSRLLSDRFSAERPKGSFSTLEIQRTEQGDSAMYLCASSSGLPSGKETQYFGPGTRLLVL.

V is TRBV7-8 and J is TRBJ1-2, with 9 bases aligning to TRBD1. The germline CDR1 and CDR2 sequences are SGHVS and FQNEAQ. CDR3 length: 15 amino acids. Germline trimming cut 4 bases from V and 3 bases from J; bases unmatched to any gene: 6. The CDR3 here is CASSSKTGGYYGYTF. The CDR3, as DNA: TGTGCCAGCAGCTCAAAGACAGGGGGATACTATGGCTACACCTTC.